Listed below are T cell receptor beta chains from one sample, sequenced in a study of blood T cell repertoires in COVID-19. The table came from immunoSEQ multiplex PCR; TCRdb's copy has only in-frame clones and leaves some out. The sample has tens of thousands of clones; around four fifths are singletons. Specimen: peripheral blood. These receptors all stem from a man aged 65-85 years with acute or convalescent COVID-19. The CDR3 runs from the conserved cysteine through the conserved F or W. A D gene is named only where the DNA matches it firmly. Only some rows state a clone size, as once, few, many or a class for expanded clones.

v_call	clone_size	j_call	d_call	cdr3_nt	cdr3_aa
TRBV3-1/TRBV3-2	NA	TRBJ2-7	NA	TGTGCCAGCAGCCAATACGAAGGAGCGTGGAAGCAGTACTTC	CASSQYEGAWKQYF
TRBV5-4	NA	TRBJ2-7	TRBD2	TGTGCCAGCAGCCCTTTAGCGGGGGCCCCCTACGAGCAGTACTTC	CASSPLAGAPYEQYF
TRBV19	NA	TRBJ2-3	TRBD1	TGTGCCAGCAGGAGGACAGGGTCGACAGATACGCAGTATTTT	CASRRTGSTDTQYF
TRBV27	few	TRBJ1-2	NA	TGTGCCAGCAGTTTATACCGGGGAGTGAACTATGGCTACACCTTC	CASSLYRGVNYGYTF
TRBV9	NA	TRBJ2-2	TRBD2	TGTGCCAGCAGCGTAAGCGGGACCAACACCGGGGAGCTGTTTTTT	CASSVSGTNTGELFF
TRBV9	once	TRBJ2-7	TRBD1	TGTGCCAGCAGCTTAGACAGGGTCGACGAGCAGTACTTC	CASSLDRVDEQYF
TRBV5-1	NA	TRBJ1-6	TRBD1	TGCGCCAGCAGCTTGGCCGGACAGGGTAATTCACCCCTCCACTTT	CASSLAGQGNSPLHF
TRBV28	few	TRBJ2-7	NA	TGTGCCAGCAGTTCGACAGTAACAGCGTACTACGAGCAGTACTTC	CASSSTVTAYYEQYF
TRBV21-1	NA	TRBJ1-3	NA	TGTGCCAGCAGCAGACGCTCAGATCCCGAGGACTACACCATATATTTT	CASSRRSDPEDYTIYF
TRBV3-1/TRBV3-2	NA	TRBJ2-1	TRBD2	TGTGCCAGCAGCCAGGGCCTAGCGGGGGTTCTAGATGAGCAGTTCTTC	CASSQGLAGVLDEQFF
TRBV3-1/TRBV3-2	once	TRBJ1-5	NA	TGTGCCAGCAGCCAGGGGGGTCAGCCCCAGCATTTT	CASSQGGQPQHF
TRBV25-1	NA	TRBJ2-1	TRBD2	TGTGCCAGCAGTGACCCCGGGGGGAGCTCCTACAATGAGCAGTTCTTC	CASSDPGGSSYNEQFF
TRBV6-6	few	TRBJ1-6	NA	TGTGCCAGCTCTTGGGGCCCCTCAAATCCCCTCCACTTT	CASSWGPSNPLHF
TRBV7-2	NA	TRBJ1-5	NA	TGTGCCAGCAGCTTCGCCCAGTCGAATCAGCCCCAGCATTTT	CASSFAQSNQPQHF
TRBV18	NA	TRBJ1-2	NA	TGTGCCAGCTCACCACCGAGGTACAGAAGGACTGTCTATGGCTACACCTTC	CASSPPRYRRTVYGYTF
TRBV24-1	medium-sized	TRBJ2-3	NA	TGTGCCACCAGTGACCCCGGACTAAGTGCTGATACGCAGTATTTT	CATSDPGLSADTQYF
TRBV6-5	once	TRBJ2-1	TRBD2	TGTGCCAGCGCTCCCCCGGCTAGCGGGGAAGGTGAGCAGTTCTTC	CASAPPASGEGEQFF
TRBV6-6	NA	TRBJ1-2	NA	TGTGCCAGCAGTTATGCGTCAGGGAATTATGGCTACACCTTC	CASSYASGNYGYTF
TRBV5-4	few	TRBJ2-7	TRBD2	TGTGCCAGCAGCCCTAGGCTAATGGGGGGGGAGCAGTACTTC	CASSPRLMGGEQYF
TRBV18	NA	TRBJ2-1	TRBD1	TGTGCCAGCTCACCCGGGACAGCAAACAATGAGCAGTTCTTC	CASSPGTANNEQFF
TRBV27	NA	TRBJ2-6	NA	TGTGCCAGCAGTCCAACTACTGGGGCCAACGTCCTGACTTTC	CASSPTTGANVLTF
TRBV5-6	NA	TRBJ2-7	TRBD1	TGTGCCAGCAGCTTGGGGGACAGGTACTACGAGCAGTACTTC	CASSLGDRYYEQYF
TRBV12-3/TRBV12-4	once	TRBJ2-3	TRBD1	TGTGCCAGCGGGACAGGGAGGGCAGATACGCAGTATTTT	CASGTGRADTQYF
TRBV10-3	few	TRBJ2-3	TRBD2	TGTGCCATCAGTGATATCTTTCGCGGGGGGGCCGGGGATACGCAGTATTTT	CAISDIFRGGAGDTQYF
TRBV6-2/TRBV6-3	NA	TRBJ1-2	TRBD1	TGTGCCAGCAGTTTTCCAGACAGGGCTTATGGCTACACCTTC	CASSFPDRAYGYTF
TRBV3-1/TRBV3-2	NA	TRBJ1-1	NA	TGTGCCAGCAGCCAAGATCAACAGAGTGAAGCTTTCTTT	CASSQDQQSEAFF
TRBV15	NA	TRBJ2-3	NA	TGTGCCACCAGCTTAGGAGGGCAGGGAGCAGATACGCAGTATTTT	CATSLGGQGADTQYF
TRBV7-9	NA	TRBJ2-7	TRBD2	TGTGCCAGCAGCCCCCCCTGGTGGGGGGGCTCCTACGAGCAGTACTTC	CASSPPWWGGSYEQYF
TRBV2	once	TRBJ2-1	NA	TGTGCCAGCAGTGTACCGGACAGGCGGCGGGGAGAGAGCTCCTACAATGAGCAGTTCTTC	CASSVPDRRRGESSYNEQFF
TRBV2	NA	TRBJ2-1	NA	TGTGCCAGCAGGGGGCCAGCCCAGTTCTTC	CASRGPAQFF
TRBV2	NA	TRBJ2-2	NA	TGTGCCAGCAGTGAACAGTACACCGGGGAGCTGTTTTTT	CASSEQYTGELFF
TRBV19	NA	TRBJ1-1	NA	TGTGCCAGTAGTATCAGCGGAAGCTTTTCTTTGAACACTGAAGCTTTCTTT	CASSISGSFSLNTEAFF
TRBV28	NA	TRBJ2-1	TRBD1	TGTGCCAGCAGTTTCCGGGACAGCGGCAATTACAATGAGCAGTTCTTC	CASSFRDSGNYNEQFF
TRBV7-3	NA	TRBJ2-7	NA	TGTGCCAGCAGCCCGTCCAGGGGATCCTACGAGCAGTACTTC	CASSPSRGSYEQYF
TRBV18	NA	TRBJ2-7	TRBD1	TGTGCCAGCTCATCGGGACAGTACGAGCAGTACTTC	CASSSGQYEQYF
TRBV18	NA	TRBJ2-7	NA	TGTGCCAGCTCACCAGGGCAGCCGGCAGAGCAGTACTTC	CASSPGQPAEQYF
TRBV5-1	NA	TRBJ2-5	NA	TGCGCCAGCAGCTTGGGGGCCCCATCGGGGGAAGAGACCCAGTACTTC	CASSLGAPSGEETQYF
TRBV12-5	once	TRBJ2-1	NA	TGTGCTAGTGGTTCCCTGGGGGGGGGCGTAGTCAATGAGCAGTTCTTC	CASGSLGGGVVNEQFF
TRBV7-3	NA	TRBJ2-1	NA	TGTGCCAGCAGCTCCCCGACAGAAGGGAATGAGCAGTTCTTC	CASSSPTEGNEQFF
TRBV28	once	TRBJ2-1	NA	TGTGCCAGCACAGAGCAGTTCTTC	CASTEQFF
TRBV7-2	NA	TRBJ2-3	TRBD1	TGTGCCAGCAGCCAATACGGACAGGGAAGCACAGATACGCAGTATTTT	CASSQYGQGSTDTQYF
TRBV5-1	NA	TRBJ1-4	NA	TGCGCCAGCAGCTCAGGACTACCAAATGAAAAACTGTTTTTT	CASSSGLPNEKLFF
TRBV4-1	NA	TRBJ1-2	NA	TGCGCCAGCAGCCAAGACCGGCAGGGGCGCGGCTACACCTTC	CASSQDRQGRGYTF
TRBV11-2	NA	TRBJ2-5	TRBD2	TGTGCCAGCAGCTTTAGCGGGCAACAAGAGACCCAGTACTTC	CASSFSGQQETQYF
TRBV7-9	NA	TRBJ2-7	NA	TGTGCCAGCAGCCTAGACGGAGGGGACGAGCAGTACTTC	CASSLDGGDEQYF
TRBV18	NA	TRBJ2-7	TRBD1	TGTGCCAGCTCACCGGGGACAGAACAAAAGCAGTACTTC	CASSPGTEQKQYF
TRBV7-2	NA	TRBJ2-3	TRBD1	TGTGCCAGCAGCTCCAGACAGGGAGCGCAGTATTTT	CASSSRQGAQYF
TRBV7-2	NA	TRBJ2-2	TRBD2	TGTGCCAGCAGCTTAGGACGGGGGGGCACCGGGGAGCTGTTTTTT	CASSLGRGGTGELFF
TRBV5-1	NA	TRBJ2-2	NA	TGCGCCAGCAGCTTGGGGCAGGTGAACACCGGGGAGCTGTTTTTT	CASSLGQVNTGELFF
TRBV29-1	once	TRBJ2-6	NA	TGCAGCGTTGATGTAAGTGGAGGACAGAGCACCCAGTTC	CSVDVSGGQSTQF
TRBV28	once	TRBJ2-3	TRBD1	TGTGCCAGCAGTAGCAGGACAGGGGGTTTAACAGATACGCAGTATTTT	CASSSRTGGLTDTQYF